This TCR beta chain was recovered during a study of T-cell reconstitution after alpha-beta-depleted transplantation in children. This CDR3 spans 15 amino acids. With V trimmed by 0 bases and J by 8 bases, 6 bases remained unmatched. The germline V gene has CDR1 SGHRS and CDR2 YFSETQ. This clonotype was picked up a small number of times. Preparation of the TCRbeta library involved a method that used unique molecular identifiers. TCRdb fed the PCR reads into MiXCR, producing one record per CDR3 protein. There are about 400,000 distinct CDR3 sequences in the sample; over 20% occur only once, and 3% to 4.5% lies in the top ten.

The sequences come from PBMCs from the stem cell graft donor, collected from the stem cell graft. The source of this sequence is a human donor who donated a stem cell graft to a child with acute myeloid leukemia. V and J are TRBV5-1 and TRBJ2-1; 9 nucleotides line up with TRBD2. The CDR3 nucleotides read TGCGCCAGCAGCTTGGAATTAGCGGGAGTCGATGAGCAGTTCTTC. Translation gives CASSLELAGVDEQFF. Drawing the rest from reference TRBV5-1 and TRBJ2-1, the complete variable domain is KAGVTQTPRYLIKTRGQQVTLSCSPISGHRSVSWYQQTPGQGLQFLFEYFSETQRNKGNFPGRFSGRQFSNSRSEMNVSTLELGDSALYLCASSLELAGVDEQFFGPGTRLTVL.